This T cell receptor beta chain was recorded in a study of cytomegalovirus exposure and HLA in healthy donors. In the study overall: Ancestry clustering placed around 81% of approximately 370 genotyped donors in the Caucasian-associated cluster. General study points: It was 164 TCR beta chains that were listed as cytomegalovirus-associated.

A remark on this clone: Its antigen remains unidentified.

With 60 Vbeta and 13 Jbeta primers, the PCR was carried out. Sequencing used immunoSEQ multiplex PCR; TCRdb keeps in-frame clones, though not all of them. Here the sample spans 150,000 or so clones, 65% to 80% being singletons. This TCR was sampled from a man between 18 and 35 years old in good health and CMV-seropositive. The sample comprised PBMCs.

The CDR3 region is CASLFADTQYF. CDR3 sequence (DNA): TGTGCCAGCCTATTTGCAGATACGCAGTATTTT. The chain combines TRBV2 with TRBJ2-3, with D unresolved. CDR3 size: 11 residues. Germline-derived CDR1 and CDR2 are SNHLY and FYNNEI. The V end was cut by 8 bases, the J end by 4 bases, with 7 bases between.